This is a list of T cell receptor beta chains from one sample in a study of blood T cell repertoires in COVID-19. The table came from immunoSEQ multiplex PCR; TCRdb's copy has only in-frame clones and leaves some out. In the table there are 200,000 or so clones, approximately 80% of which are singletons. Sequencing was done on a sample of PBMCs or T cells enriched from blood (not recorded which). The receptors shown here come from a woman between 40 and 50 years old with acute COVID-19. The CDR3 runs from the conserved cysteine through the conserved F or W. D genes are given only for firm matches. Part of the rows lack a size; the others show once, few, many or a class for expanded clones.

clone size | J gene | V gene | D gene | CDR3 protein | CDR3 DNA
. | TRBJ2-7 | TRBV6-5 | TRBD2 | CASLRSGLAGAEQYF | TGTGCCAGCCTTCGCTCTGGACTAGCGGGAGCCGAGCAGTACTTC
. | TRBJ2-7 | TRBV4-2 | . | CASSQGHRVANYEQYF | TGTGCCAGCAGCCAGGGGCACAGGGTAGCTAACTACGAGCAGTACTTC
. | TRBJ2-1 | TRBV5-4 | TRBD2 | CASSITRLAGGRGSEQFF | TGTGCCAGCAGCATCACCCGACTAGCGGGGGGCCGGGGGAGTGAGCAGTTCTTC
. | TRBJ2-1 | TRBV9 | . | CASSILGMGYNEQFF | TGTGCCAGCAGCATACTCGGGATGGGGTACAATGAGCAGTTCTTC
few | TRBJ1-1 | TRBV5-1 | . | CASRSQATNTEAFF | TGCGCCAGCAGATCCCAGGCCACGAACACTGAAGCTTTCTTT
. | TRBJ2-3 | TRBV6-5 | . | CASSMGAGTDTQYF | TGTGCCAGCAGTATGGGGGCGGGCACAGATACGCAGTATTTT
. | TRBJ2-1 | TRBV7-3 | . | CASSGRGTVGPDEQFF | TGTGCCAGCAGCGGACGCGGGACAGTCGGTCCGGATGAGCAGTTCTTC
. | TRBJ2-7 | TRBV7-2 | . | CASSLVGSANSYEQYF | TGTGCCAGCAGCTTAGTTGGTAGCGCAAATTCCTACGAGCAGTACTTC
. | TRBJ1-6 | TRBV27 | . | CATAPAVSNSPLHF | TGTGCCACCGCCCCCGCAGTATCAAATTCACCCCTCCACTTT
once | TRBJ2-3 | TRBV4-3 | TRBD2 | CASSHSRLAGGSTDTQYF | TGCGCCAGCAGCCACTCGAGGCTAGCGGGAGGGAGCACAGATACGCAGTATTTT
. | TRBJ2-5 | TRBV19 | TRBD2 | CASSKGLAGYETQYF | TGTGCCAGTAGCAAGGGACTAGCGGGGTATGAGACCCAGTACTTC
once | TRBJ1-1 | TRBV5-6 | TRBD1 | CASSLTGGGSEAFF | TGTGCCAGCAGCCTTACAGGGGGCGGCTCTGAAGCTTTCTTT